This record covers a single T cell receptor (beta chain). Assay: immunoSEQ multiplex PCR; the TCRdb copy retains only in-frame clones and omits some. Here the sample spans some 240,000 clones, 75% to 85% being singletons. This specimen comes from a study of blood T cell repertoires in COVID-19. The CDR3 runs 13 residues. Germline assignment: CDR1 MNHEY and CDR2 SVGAGI. V lost 7 bases, J lost 0 bases, and 9 bases lay in between. The clonotype was recovered from a woman of 80 years or more with COVID-19, enrolled during active disease. Input material: peripheral blood. The V call is TRBV6-5, the J call TRBJ1-1, with a possible D match to TRBD1 (5 bases). The CDR3 loop reads CASTRQMNTEAFF. In DNA form, the CDR3 reads TGTGCCAGCACGCGACAGATGAACACTGAAGCTTTCTTT.